This entry is about one TCR beta chain. The sample belongs to a study of T cell responses to AZD1222 COVID-19 vaccine. Only in-frame clones appear in the TCRdb table, and some are missing; sequencing was by immunoSEQ multiplex PCR. This repertoire shows approximately 150,000 clones, roughly 91% found once; its top ten account for approximately 5.9%. The sequencing used peripheral blood, collected 28 days after the second AZD1222 dose. This sequence originates from an adult who received the AZD1222 COVID-19 vaccine.

The CDR3 loop reads CASSYSGGPTNYGYTF. DNA for the CDR3: TGTGCCAGCAGTTACTCGGGAGGGCCGACTAACTATGGCTACACCTTC. The gene calls are TRBV6-6 and TRBJ1-2; D is unresolved. V lost 0 bases and J lost 0, with 11 bases in between. Germline-derived CDR1 and CDR2 are MNHNY and SVGAGI (reference sequence). The CDR3 loop spans 16 amino acids.